The rows below give T cell receptor beta chains drawn from one sample of a study of TIL therapy for anti-PD-1-resistant metastatic lung cancer. TCRdb's copy holds only in-frame clones and misses some; the assay was immunoSEQ multiplex PCR. The sample yields 45,000 to 75,000 clones, under 75% seen once. The sequenced sample was blood, obtained at baseline. These receptor sequences come from a person between 30 and 79 years old with non-small cell lung cancer. The CDR3 runs from the conserved cysteine through the conserved F or W. The D gene is left open where the match is weak. Clone size is not always given. Where it is, it says once, few, many or a class for expanded clones.

d_call	clone_size	j_call	v_call	cdr3_nt	cdr3_aa
-	-	TRBJ2-7	TRBV6-1	TGTGCCAGCAGTGCATATAGGGTTTCCTACGAGCAGTACTTC	CASSAYRVSYEQYF
-	once	TRBJ1-4	TRBV10-3	TGTGCCATCAGACAGGATGGCCTGAGTGAAAAACTGTTTTTT	CAIRQDGLSEKLFF
-	-	TRBJ2-1	TRBV11-3	TGTGCCAGCAGCTTATTACTTTACAATGAGCAGTTCTTC	CASSLLLYNEQFF
-	once	TRBJ1-2	TRBV19	TGTGCCAGTAGCTCAATGGCCTCCTATGGCTACACCTTC	CASSSMASYGYTF
TRBD1	few	TRBJ1-6	TRBV5-1	TGCGCCAGCAGCTTGGCTGGGGACAGGGATAGCTCACCCCTCCACTTT	CASSLAGDRDSSPLHF
-	few	TRBJ1-1	TRBV5-1	TGCGCCAGCAGTCCCGGGATAGTGGGCACTGAAGCTTTCTTT	CASSPGIVGTEAFF
TRBD1	few	TRBJ1-3	TRBV7-9	TGTGCCAGCAGCAAGACCGGGACAGGGTTGGACACCATATATTTT	CASSKTGTGLDTIYF
TRBD2	-	TRBJ2-3	TRBV6-1	TGTGCCAGCAGTGAAGTAGGACTAGCGGGGTACACAGATACGCAGTATTTT	CASSEVGLAGYTDTQYF
-	few	TRBJ1-1	TRBV5-1	TGCGCCAGCAGCTCCATGACTCCCAACACTGAAGCTTTCTTT	CASSSMTPNTEAFF
TRBD2	-	TRBJ2-1	TRBV29-1	TGCAGCGCTGAACCGGGACTAGCGCCACCTGAGCAGTTCTTC	CSAEPGLAPPEQFF
-	-	TRBJ2-7	TRBV7-8	TGTGCCAGCAGCCGGGGTCGGGGGGAGCAGTACTTC	CASSRGRGEQYF
-	few	TRBJ1-2	TRBV5-1	TGCGCCAGCAGCTTGGACTCAACGAACTATGGCTACACCTTC	CASSLDSTNYGYTF
-	-	TRBJ2-5	TRBV7-2	TGTGCCAGCAGCTTAATAGGGATGCGGGAGACCCAGTACTTC	CASSLIGMRETQYF
-	-	TRBJ2-1	TRBV6-6	TGTGCCAGCAGTTACTTGACCGGATACACTGAGCAGTTCTTC	CASSYLTGYTEQFF
TRBD1	-	TRBJ1-6	TRBV6-1	TGTGCCAGCAGTGAAATAATAGACAGGGGAATGTCCTATAATTCACCCCTCCACTTT	CASSEIIDRGMSYNSPLHF
-	-	TRBJ1-2	TRBV5-4	TGTGCCAGCAGCTTGGATTGGGGCGGTAGCACAGGAGGGTATGGCTACACCTTC	CASSLDWGGSTGGYGYTF
TRBD2	-	TRBJ2-7	TRBV11-1	TGTGCCAGCAGCTTGCTCGGGACTAGCGTAACCTACGAGCAGTACTTC	CASSLLGTSVTYEQYF
TRBD2	-	TRBJ2-1	TRBV10-1	TGCGCCAGCAGTGAGTCGCCGTCTAGCGGGGCTTACAATGAGCAGTTCTTC	CASSESPSSGAYNEQFF
TRBD1	-	TRBJ1-1	TRBV2	TGTGCCAGCAGCATTCAGGGGGTAAGACAGACTGAAGCTTTCTTT	CASSIQGVRQTEAFF
TRBD1	-	TRBJ2-1	TRBV5-1	TGCGCCAGCAGCTCTGAGGGGACAGAATACAATGAGCAGTTCTTC	CASSSEGTEYNEQFF
TRBD2	-	TRBJ2-3	TRBV4-2	TGTGCCAGCAGCCAAGGGGGACTAGCGGGGGGAGCAGATACGCAGTATTTT	CASSQGGLAGGADTQYF
TRBD1	-	TRBJ2-5	TRBV7-7	TGTGCTAGCAGCTTCCGACAGGGGGCCGGTCAAGAGACCCAGTACTTC	CASSFRQGAGQETQYF
-	-	TRBJ1-2	TRBV6-5	TGTGCCAGCCGAATCTCACGCGGCTGGTATGGCTACACCTTC	CASRISRGWYGYTF